Each of the 27 T cell receptor beta chains below was sequenced from the same sample in a study of blood T cell repertoires in COVID-19. Libraries were prepared by immunoSEQ multiplex PCR; TCRdb keeps only in-frame clonotypes and omits some of them. The sample comprises 250,000 to 300,000 clones, approximately 90% of which are singletons, and roughly 2.4% rests with the top ten. The specimen sequenced was peripheral blood. Source of these receptors: a woman between 45 and 60 years old who had recovered from COVID-19.

The chain carries TRBV7-6 and TRBJ2-5; 9 bases are a match to TRBD1. This CDR3 comprises 16 residues. The V gene end was trimmed by 1 base and the J gene end by 5 bases; junction bases not matched to a gene: 8. CDR1 and CDR2 (germline): SGHVS, FNYEAQ. CDR3 sequence: CASSLDRGTGLETQYF. The CDR3 region has the DNA TGTGCCAGCAGCTTAGATCGAGGGACAGGGCTGGAGACCCAGTACTTC. The full variable domain, with the rest looked up from reference TRBV7-6 and TRBJ2-5, is GAGVSQSPRYKVTKRGQDVALRCDPISGHVSLYWYRQALGQGPEFLTYFNYEAQQDKSGLPNDRFSAERPEGSISTLTIQRTEQRDSAMYRCASSLDRGTGLETQYFGPGTRLLVL.

This sequence joins TRBV29-1 and TRBJ1-3, with D uncertain. The V end was cut by 4 bases, the J end by 4 bases, with 14 bases between. The CDR3 sequence is 14 residues long. Germline assignment: CDR1 SQVTM and CDR2 ANQGSEA. CDR3: CSVVRSAEGNTIYF. The CDR3 DNA reads TGCAGCGTTGTGCGGTCGGCCGAGGGAAACACCATATATTTT.

The V and J genes are TRBV27 and TRBJ2-7; possible D gene TRBD1, 6 bases. From germline, CDR1 is MNHEY and CDR2 SMNVEV (reference sequence). There are 11 residues in the CDR3. The CDR3 loop reads CFRRQVYEQYF. The CDR3 DNA reads as TGTTTTCGTAGACAGGTCTACGAGCAGTACTTC.

The V call is TRBV30, the J call TRBJ1-6; D unresolved. V lost 1 base and J lost 0, with 10 bases in between. CDR1 GTSNPN and CDR2 SVGIG come from the germline V gene (reference sequence). The CDR3 extends over 16 amino acids. The CDR3 protein is CAWSASFSSYNSPLHF. The CDR3 DNA reads TGTGCCTGGAGTGCCTCGTTTAGCTCCTATAATTCACCCCTCCACTTT.

A single count supports this clone. V gene TRBV18 combines with J gene TRBJ2-3; a possible D gene is TRBD2 (5 bases). The germline V gene has CDR1 KGHSH and CDR2 LQKENI. Trimming removed 6 bases at V and 2 bases at J, with 9 bases between. CDR3 size: 13 residues. This chain's CDR3 is CASSPGLTDTQYF. CDR3 bases: TGTGCCAGCTCCCCTGGACTCACAGATACGCAGTATTTT.

The J gene is TRBJ2-7, the V gene TRBV20-1; a weak D match, TRBD1 (6 bases). CDR3 length: 15 amino acids. In germline, CDR1 is DFQATT, CDR2 SNEGSKA (reference sequence). Trimming removed 3 bases at V and 2 bases at J, with 17 bases between. DNA for the CDR3: TGCAGTGCTAGTGGGGGAACACAGGGCCCCTACGAGCAGTACTTC. This sequence encodes CSASGGTQGPYEQYF.

V and J are TRBV30 and TRBJ1-3, with D unresolved. The CDR3 sequence is 15 residues long. In germline, CDR1 is GTSNPN, CDR2 SVGIG (reference sequence). Trimming cost V 2 bases and J 2 bases, with 13 bases left between them. CDR3 in amino acids: CAWSTRGGPGNTIYF. The CDR3 coding sequence is TGTGCCTGGAGTACGCGGGGAGGCCCTGGAAACACCATATATTTT. The complete variable domain, with remaining parts taken from reference TRBV30 and TRBJ1-3, reads SQTIHQWPATLVQPVGSPLSLECTVEGTSNPNLYWYRQAAGRGLQLLFYSVGIGQISSEVPQNLSASRPQDRQFILSSKKLLLSDSGFYLCAWSTRGGPGNTIYFGEGSWLTVV.

In its sample, this clone was seen a few times. The chain employs TRBV2 and TRBJ1-1; D gene ambiguous. Trimming pared 7 bases from V and 7 bases from J, leaving 7 bases between. CDR3 length: 10 amino acids. In germline, CDR1 is SNHLY, CDR2 FYNNEI. CDR3 in amino acids: CASMGSEAFF. The DNA of the CDR3 is TGTGCCAGCATGGGCAGTGAAGCTTTCTTT. Complete variable domain (other parts from reference TRBV2 and TRBJ1-1): EPEVTQTPSHQVTQMGQEVILRCVPISNHLYFYWYRQILGQKVEFLVSFYNNEISEKSEIFDDQFSVERPDGSNFTLKIRSTKLEDSAMYFCASMGSEAFFGQGTRLTVV.

This clone was seen more than once but under ten times. The chain joins TRBV7-2 to TRBJ2-3; unclear D gene. Trimming cost V 1 base and J 0 bases, with 14 bases left between them. Germline lookup yields CDR1 SGHTA and CDR2 FQGNSA. This CDR3 comprises 17 residues. CDR3 DNA sequence: TGTGCCAGCAGCTTAGTTACCAGTAGACTTAGCACAGATACGCAGTATTTT. Amino acid sequence: CASSLVTSRLSTDTQYF.

This rearrangement joins TRBV7-6 to TRBJ2-7, with 7 bases matching TRBD1. The trim removed 6 bases at V and 3 bases at J, leaving 14 bases unmatched. The CDR3 extends over 16 amino acids. The V gene's germline CDR1 is SGHVS and CDR2 FNYEAQ. The CDR3 spells CASSSRKGTAGYEQYF. The CDR3 DNA follows: TGTGCCAGCAGTTCCCGCAAGGGGACAGCCGGCTACGAGCAGTACTTC.

The chain links TRBV7-9 to TRBJ1-2; the D gene is possibly TRBD1 (6 bases). The CDR3 runs 15 residues. The germline V gene has CDR1 SEHNR and CDR2 FQNEAQ (reference sequence). Trimming cost V 5 bases and J 8 bases, with 21 bases left between them. The CDR3 sequence: CASSQTGQLVTGYTF. CDR3 nucleotides: TGTGCCAGCAGCCAGACCGGACAGTTAGTTACGGGCTACACCTTC.

Written as DNA, the CDR3 is TGCGCCAGCAGCTTGCTTGGGACAGTACAAGAGACCCAGTACTTC. This sequence encodes CASSLLGTVQETQYF. The genes are TRBV5-1 and TRBJ2-5; TRBD1 matches 7 bases. This CDR3 region has 15 residues. V dropped 1 base and J dropped 2; count of bases not matched to a gene: 5. Germline V gene sequence: CDR1 SGHRS, CDR2 YFSETQ.

This chain connects TRBV19 to TRBJ2-6; the match to TRBD1 covers 9 bases. Trimming removed 5 bases from V and 1 base from J; junction bases left unmatched: 6. The length of the CDR3 is 17 residues. Germline V gives CDR1 LNHDA, CDR2 SQIVND (reference sequence). The CDR3 here is CASSPGQGISGANVLTF. Here the CDR3 DNA reads TGTGCCAGTAGTCCCGGACAGGGGATTTCTGGGGCCAACGTCCTGACTTTC.

The chain employs TRBV11-2 and TRBJ1-5; unclear D gene. From germline, CDR1 is SGHAT and CDR2 FQNNGV. The CDR3 is 14 amino acids. Trimming pared 0 bases from V and 6 bases from J, leaving 9 bases between. The DNA for the CDR3 is TGTGCCAGCAGCTTAGACCCACGCAGTCAGCCCCAGCATTTT. Amino acid sequence: CASSLDPRSQPQHF.

The CDR3 DNA sequence: TGCGCCAGCAGTCTGACAACGACAGGGAAAGGGTCTTCACCCCTCCACTTT. It translates to CASSLTTTGKGSSPLHF. J is TRBJ1-6 and V is TRBV5-1; 7 bases agree with TRBD1. This CDR3 comprises 17 residues. Germline loops: CDR1 SGHRS, CDR2 YFSETQ. With 5 bases clipped from V and 9 bases from J, the junction kept 17 bases outside the gene matches.

The chain couples TRBV18 to TRBJ2-4, with a tentative D call TRBD1 (5 bases). V was cut by 2 bases and J by 11 bases, with 13 bases left in between. Germline V gives CDR1 KGHSH, CDR2 LQKENI. The length of the CDR3 is 13 residues. CDR3 loop: CASSPYDDSVQYF. The CDR3 DNA reads TGTGCCAGCTCACCATATGACGACAGCGTTCAGTACTTC.

Points on this clone: The same CDR3 can be traced to other DNA sequences in this sample. The rearrangement links TRBV18 to TRBJ2-7, with D tentatively TRBD1 (6 bases). Looked up from germline, CDR1 is KGHSH and CDR2 is LQKENI. The CDR3 length is 14 residues. V shed 1 base and J shed 4 bases, with 11 bases lying between them. In DNA, the CDR3 is TGTGCCAGCTCACCACTGGACAGTTCGTACGAGCAGTACTTC. The encoded protein is CASSPLDSSYEQYF.

Only a few counts were recorded for this clone. V is TRBV6-2 or TRBV6-3 and J is TRBJ1-1; 7 bases are a match to TRBD1. With V trimmed by 5 bases and J by 0 bases, 12 bases remained unmatched. The germline CDR1 and CDR2 sequences are MNHEY and SVGEGT. The CDR3 covers 17 residues. CDR3 amino acids: CASSASRDRWLNTEAFF. CDR3 in DNA: TGTGCCAGCAGTGCCAGCCGGGACAGATGGTTGAACACTGAAGCTTTCTTT.

The chain recombines TRBV28 with TRBJ2-2; 10 bases line up with TRBD2. Germline trimming cut 7 bases from V and 3 bases from J; bases unmatched to any gene: 8. The CDR3 sequence is 16 residues long. Germline V gene lookup returns CDR1 MDHEN and CDR2 SYDVKM. The CDR3 loop is CASKPSGLAYTGELFF. The DNA for the CDR3 is TGTGCCAGCAAACCCTCGGGACTAGCGTACACCGGGGAGCTGTTTTTT.

This chain joins TRBV3-1 (or the pseudogene TRBV3-2) and TRBJ2-7; 7 bases agree with TRBD2. The germline V gene has CDR1 LGHDT and CDR2 YNNKEL (reference sequence). V trimming: 3 bases; J trimming: 2 bases; junction bases outside the gene matches: 4. The CDR3 length is 14 residues. The CDR3 region has the DNA TGTGCCAGCAGCCATGGGGGGGGGACCTACGAGCAGTACTTC. Protein product: CASSHGGGTYEQYF.

The chain couples TRBV7-2 to TRBJ2-7; D unresolved. V was shortened by 0 bases and J by 12 bases, with 12 bases between the two germline ends. Germline V lookup: CDR1 SGHTA, CDR2 FQGNSA. The CDR3 totals 12 residues. The CDR3 DNA reads as TGTGCCAGCAGCTTAGCGCTCGGTGCTTTGTACTTC. This gives the protein CASSLALGALYF.

This chain joins TRBV5-1 and TRBJ1-2, with TRBD1 matching over 9 bases. Germline V lookup: CDR1 SGHRS, CDR2 YFSETQ. Unmatched junction bases numbered 11, after V lost 4 bases and J lost 7 bases. This CDR3 comprises 15 residues. The CDR3 nucleotides read TGCGCCAGCAGCCCTGGTAGGGGACAGGGTCTTGGCTACACCTTC. Amino acid sequence: CASSPGRGQGLGYTF.

The chain carries TRBV5-1 and TRBJ2-1; 8 bases fit TRBD2. Per germline, CDR1 SGHRS and CDR2 YFSETQ. The V segment lost 4 bases and the J segment 0 bases; nucleotides outside the gene matches: 3. CDR3 length: 15 amino acids. CDR3 DNA sequence: TGCGCCAGCAGCCTGACTAGCGCCTCCTACAATGAGCAGTTCTTC. It yields the protein CASSLTSASYNEQFF. Supplemented by reference TRBV5-1 and TRBJ2-1, the full variable domain reads KAGVTQTPRYLIKTRGQQVTLSCSPISGHRSVSWYQQTPGQGLQFLFEYFSETQRNKGNFPGRFSGRQFSNSRSEMNVSTLELGDSALYLCASSLTSASYNEQFFGPGTRLTVL.

This chain links TRBV5-1 with TRBJ1-4, with 8 nucleotides matching TRBD1. The ends lost 1 base at V and 6 bases at J; junction bases unmatched: 8. The length of the CDR3 is 16 residues. Germline CDR1 SGHRS, CDR2 YFSETQ. CDR3 DNA: TGCGCCAGCAGCTTGTACCGTGAGACAGGGGATGAAAAACTGTTTTTT. It codes for CASSLYRETGDEKLFF.

The rearrangement joins TRBV27 to TRBJ2-7; TRBD1 matches 7 bases. CDR1 MNHEY and CDR2 SMNVEV come from the germline V gene (reference sequence). This CDR3 spans 17 amino acids. J gave up 3 bases and V 4 bases, and 15 bases lay outside the gene matches. DNA for the CDR3: TGTGCCAGCAGTTCATTACGATCCGGGACAGCTATCTACGAGCAGTACTTC. It is translated as CASSSLRSGTAIYEQYF.

The V call is TRBV7-3, the J call TRBJ2-2; D is perhaps TRBD2 (5 bases). Germline V gives CDR1 SGHTA, CDR2 FQGTGA. The V end was cut by 5 bases, the J end by 6 bases, with 16 bases between. The CDR3 is 15 residues long. CDR3 sequence: CASSPQLVGAGELFF. The CDR3 DNA reads TGTGCCAGCAGCCCCCAACTAGTTGGCGCCGGGGAGCTGTTTTTT.

The gene calls are TRBV2 and TRBJ1-2; 8 bases agree with TRBD1. Per germline, CDR1 SNHLY and CDR2 FYNNEI. Losses at the gene ends were 4 bases for V and 0 bases for J; bases not matched to a gene: 4. The CDR3 runs 15 residues. The CDR3 coding sequence is TGTGCCAGCAGTGTGGACAGGGTAGCTAACTATGGCTACACCTTC. It yields the protein CASSVDRVANYGYTF.